This T cell receptor beta chain was sequenced for a study of blood T cell repertoires in COVID-19. Across the study: The United States, Italy and Spain provided the acute and convalescent COVID-19 samples. T cells, B-cell-depleted T cells, or PBMCs provided the cDNA or gDNA that served as material.

Original handling: Reference gene primer amplification gave estimated nucleated cell counts. The assay was immunoSEQ multiplex PCR, and TCRdb's table has in-frame clones only and misses some. V, J and clone size are those of that table, while D and trimming were read from the DNA. The sample shows about 55,000 clones, around 90% of them seen only once. The source of this sequence is a human donor with active COVID-19. The donor label of this sample is uncertain. Source material: peripheral blood.

The CDR3 loop is CASSFDRIAKNIQYF. The CDR3 DNA reads TGTGCCAGCAGCTTCGACAGGATAGCCAAAAACATTCAGTACTTC. The chain links TRBV7-2 to TRBJ2-4; tentative D call: TRBD1 (6 bases). Germline CDR1 reads SGHTA; CDR2 reads FQGNSA. The CDR3 is 15 residues long. Trimming cost V 3 bases and J 0 bases, with 9 bases left between them. The entire variable domain, with the rest obtained from reference TRBV7-2 and TRBJ2-4, is as follows: GAGVSQSPSNKVTEKGKDVELRCDPISGHTALYWYRQSLGQGLEFLIYFQGNSAPDKSGLPSDRFSAERTGGSVSTLTIQRTQQEDSAVYLCASSFDRIAKNIQYFGAGTRLSVL.